The entry that follows covers one T cell receptor beta chain sequence. Its antigen is unknown. The sample originates from a study of multiple sclerosis patients with progressive multifocal leukoencephalopathy. Broader study findings: Most PML patients had lower entropy, suggesting less diverse TRB repertoires.

Noted time point: more than 5 months of natalizumab therapy. Every listed patient previously received interferon beta; all PML patients were women. At 6 months of natalizumab came T1, and at 12 months came T2. TCRdb's table, derived via immunoSEQ multiplex PCR, lists solely in-frame clones and lacks some. The sample includes some 31,000 clones, around nine tenths of them seen just once. The input for sequencing was PBMCs, taken from a patient treated with natalizumab. The sequence was obtained from a human donor with multiple sclerosis.

CDR3 nucleotide sequence: TGCGCCAGCAGCTACGGACTAGCGGGCCTCTCCTACAATGAGCAGTTCTTC. It yields the protein CASSYGLAGLSYNEQFF. This chain connects TRBV5-1 to TRBJ2-1, with 11 bases identical to TRBD2. In germline, CDR1 is SGHRS, CDR2 YFSETQ. The CDR3 is 17 residues long. The V segment lost 3 bases and the J segment 0 bases; nucleotides outside the gene matches: 5.